This T cell receptor beta chain came from a study of cytomegalovirus exposure and HLA in healthy donors. Study-wide findings and caveats: In a later analysis, several top co-occurrence clusters appeared linked to parvovirus B19, influenza, CMV and Epstein-Barr virus. TCR beta V segments were, for the most part, productive about 87% or about 30% of the time in an earlier analysis. A later analysis showed that HLA-associated TCR beta chains had undergone more clonal expansion than equally common others. Usually a TCR sequence was rare, but some public TCRs were found in many donors.

About this clone: Antigen: not known.

The PCR used 60 Vbeta and 13 Jbeta primers. Some clones are missing from TCRdb's copy, which holds only in-frame ones; the method was immunoSEQ multiplex PCR. This sample contains over 70,000 clones. The sequence was collected from a woman in her 40s in good health and CMV-seropositive. Input material: PBMCs.

CDR3 in DNA: TGTGCCAGCTCACCCACGGGAGGGGTAGGCCAGCCCCAGCATTTT. Its translation: CASSPTGGVGQPQHF. This rearrangement joins TRBV18 to TRBJ1-5, with D perhaps matching TRBD1 (5 bases). The CDR3 extends over 15 amino acids. CDR1 and CDR2 (germline): KGHSH, LQKENI. V was trimmed by 3 bases and J by 7 bases, leaving 16 bases between them.